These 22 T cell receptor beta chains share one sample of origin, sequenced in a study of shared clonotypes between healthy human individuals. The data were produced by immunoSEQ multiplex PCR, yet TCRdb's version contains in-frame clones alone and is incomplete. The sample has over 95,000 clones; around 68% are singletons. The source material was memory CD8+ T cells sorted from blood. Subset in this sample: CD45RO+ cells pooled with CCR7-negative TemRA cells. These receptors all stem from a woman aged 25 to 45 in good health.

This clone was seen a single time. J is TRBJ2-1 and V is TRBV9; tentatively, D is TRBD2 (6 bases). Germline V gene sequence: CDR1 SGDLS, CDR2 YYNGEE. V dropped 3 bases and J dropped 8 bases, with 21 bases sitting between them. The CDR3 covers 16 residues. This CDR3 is CASSDRWLAFRDEQFF. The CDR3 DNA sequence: TGTGCCAGCAGCGACCGGTGGCTAGCGTTCAGGGATGAGCAGTTCTTC.

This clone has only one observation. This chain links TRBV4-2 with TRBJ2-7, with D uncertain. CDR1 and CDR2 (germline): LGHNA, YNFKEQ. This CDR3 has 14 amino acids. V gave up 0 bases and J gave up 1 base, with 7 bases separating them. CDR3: CASSQDVVSYEQYF. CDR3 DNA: TGTGCCAGCAGCCAAGATGTGGTTTCCTACGAGCAGTACTTC.

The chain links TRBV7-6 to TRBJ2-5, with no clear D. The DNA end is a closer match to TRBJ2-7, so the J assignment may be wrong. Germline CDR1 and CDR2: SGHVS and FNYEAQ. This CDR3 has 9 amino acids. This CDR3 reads CANEYEQYF. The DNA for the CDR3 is TGTGCCAACGAATACGAGCAGTACTTC.

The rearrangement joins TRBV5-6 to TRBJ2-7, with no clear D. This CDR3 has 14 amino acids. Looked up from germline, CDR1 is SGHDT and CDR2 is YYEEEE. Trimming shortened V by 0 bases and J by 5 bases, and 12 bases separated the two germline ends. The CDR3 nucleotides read TGTGCCAGCAGCTTGGTCGGGCTCACCCACGAGCAGTACTTC. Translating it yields CASSLVGLTHEQYF.

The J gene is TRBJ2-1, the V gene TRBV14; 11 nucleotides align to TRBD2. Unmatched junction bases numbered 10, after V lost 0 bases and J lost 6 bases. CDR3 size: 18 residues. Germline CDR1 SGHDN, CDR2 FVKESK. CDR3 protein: CASSQDPFTSGSINEQFF. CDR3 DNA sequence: TGTGCCAGCAGCCAAGACCCTTTCACTAGCGGGAGTATCAATGAGCAGTTCTTC.

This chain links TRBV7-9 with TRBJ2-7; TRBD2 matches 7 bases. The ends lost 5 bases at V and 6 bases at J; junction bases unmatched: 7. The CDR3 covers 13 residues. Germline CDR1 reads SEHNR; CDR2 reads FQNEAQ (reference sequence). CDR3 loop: CASSPTPGGEQYF. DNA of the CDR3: TGTGCCAGCAGCCCGACCCCGGGGGGCGAGCAGTACTTC.

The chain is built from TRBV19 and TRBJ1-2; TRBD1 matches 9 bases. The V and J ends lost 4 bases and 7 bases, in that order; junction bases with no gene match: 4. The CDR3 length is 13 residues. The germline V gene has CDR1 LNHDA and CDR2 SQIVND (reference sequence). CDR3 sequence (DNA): TGTGCCAGTAGTACTCCGACAGGGGGTGGCTACACCTTC. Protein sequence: CASSTPTGGGYTF.

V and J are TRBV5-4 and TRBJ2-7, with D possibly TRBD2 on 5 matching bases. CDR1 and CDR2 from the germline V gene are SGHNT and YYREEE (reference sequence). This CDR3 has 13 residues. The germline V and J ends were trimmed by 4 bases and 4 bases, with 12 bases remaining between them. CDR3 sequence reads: CASSGGTGYEQYF. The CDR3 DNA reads TGTGCCAGCAGCGGTGGTACGGGGTACGAGCAGTACTTC.

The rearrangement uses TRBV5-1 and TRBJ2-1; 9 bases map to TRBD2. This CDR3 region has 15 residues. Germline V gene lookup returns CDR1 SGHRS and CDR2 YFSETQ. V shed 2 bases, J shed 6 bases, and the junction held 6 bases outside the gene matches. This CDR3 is CASSFSGRTGNEQFF. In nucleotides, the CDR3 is TGCGCCAGCAGCTTTAGCGGGAGAACGGGCAATGAGCAGTTCTTC. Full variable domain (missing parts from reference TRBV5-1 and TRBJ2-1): KAGVTQTPRYLIKTRGQQVTLSCSPISGHRSVSWYQQTPGQGLQFLFEYFSETQRNKGNFPGRFSGRQFSNSRSEMNVSTLELGDSALYLCASSFSGRTGNEQFFGPGTRLTVL.

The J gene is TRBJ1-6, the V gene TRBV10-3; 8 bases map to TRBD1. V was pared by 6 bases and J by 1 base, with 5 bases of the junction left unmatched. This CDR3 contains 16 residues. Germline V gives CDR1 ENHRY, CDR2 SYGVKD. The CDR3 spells CAIRDRGRSYNSPLHF. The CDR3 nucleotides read TGTGCCATCAGAGACAGGGGAAGGTCCTATAATTCACCCCTCCACTTT.

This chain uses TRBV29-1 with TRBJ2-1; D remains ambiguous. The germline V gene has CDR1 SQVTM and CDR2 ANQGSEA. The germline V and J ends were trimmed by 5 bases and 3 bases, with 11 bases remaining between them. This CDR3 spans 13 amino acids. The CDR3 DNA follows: TGCAGCGTTTACCCCCGTCGCTACAATGAGCAGTTCTTC. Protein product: CSVYPRRYNEQFF.

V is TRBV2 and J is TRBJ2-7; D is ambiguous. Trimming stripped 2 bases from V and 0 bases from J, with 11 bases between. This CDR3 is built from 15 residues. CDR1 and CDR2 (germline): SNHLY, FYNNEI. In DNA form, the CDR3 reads TGTGCCAGCAGTGAAAGGTCGTACAGCTCCTACGAGCAGTACTTC. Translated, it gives CASSERSYSSYEQYF.

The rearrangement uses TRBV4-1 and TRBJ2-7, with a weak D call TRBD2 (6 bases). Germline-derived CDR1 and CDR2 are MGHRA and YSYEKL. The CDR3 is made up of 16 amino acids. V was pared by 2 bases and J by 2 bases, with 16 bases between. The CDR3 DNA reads TGCGCCAGCAGCCAATGGTACGGGACGGGGGCCTACGAGCAGTACTTC. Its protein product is CASSQWYGTGAYEQYF.

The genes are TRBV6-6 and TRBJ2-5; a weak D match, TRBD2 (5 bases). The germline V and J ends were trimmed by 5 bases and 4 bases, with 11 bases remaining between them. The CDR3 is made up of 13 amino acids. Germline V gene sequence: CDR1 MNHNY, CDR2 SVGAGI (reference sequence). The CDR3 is CASSLLGAETQYF. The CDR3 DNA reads TGTGCCAGCAGTCTCTTGGGAGCAGAGACCCAGTACTTC.

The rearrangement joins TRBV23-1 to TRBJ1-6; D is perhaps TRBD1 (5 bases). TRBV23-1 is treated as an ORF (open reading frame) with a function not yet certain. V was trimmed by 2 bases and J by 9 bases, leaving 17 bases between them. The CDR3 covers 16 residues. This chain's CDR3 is CASSQVRLPGGSPLHF. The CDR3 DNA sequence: TGCGCCAGCAGTCAAGTCCGACTCCCTGGGGGTTCACCCCTCCACTTT.

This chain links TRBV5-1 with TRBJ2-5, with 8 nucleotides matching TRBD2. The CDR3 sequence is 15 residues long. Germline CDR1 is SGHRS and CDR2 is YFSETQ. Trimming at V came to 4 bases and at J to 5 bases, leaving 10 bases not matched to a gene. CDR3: CASSPGAGAGETQYF. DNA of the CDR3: TGCGCCAGCAGCCCGGGAGCGGGAGCTGGGGAGACCCAGTACTTC.

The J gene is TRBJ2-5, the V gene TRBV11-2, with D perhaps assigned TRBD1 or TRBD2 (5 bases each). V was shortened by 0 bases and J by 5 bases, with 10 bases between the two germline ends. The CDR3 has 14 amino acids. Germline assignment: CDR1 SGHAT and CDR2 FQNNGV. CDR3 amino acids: CASSLDGGAETQYF. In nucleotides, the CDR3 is TGTGCCAGCAGCTTAGATGGGGGTGCTGAGACCCAGTACTTC. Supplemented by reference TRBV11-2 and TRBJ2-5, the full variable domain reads EAGVAQSPRYKIIEKRQSVAFWCNPISGHATLYWYQQILGQGPKLLIQFQNNGVVDDSQLPKDRFSAERLKGVDSTLKIQPAKLEDSAVYLCASSLDGGAETQYFGPGTRLLVL.

CDR3: CAWKSGYEQFF. The CDR3 region has the DNA TGTGCCTGGAAGTCGGGGTATGAGCAGTTCTTC. The chain uses TRBV30 and TRBJ2-1; a weak D match, TRBD2 (5 bases). Per the germline V gene, CDR1 is GTSNPN and CDR2 is SVGIG (reference sequence). Between the trimmed V and J ends, which lost 4 bases and 8 bases, there was a span of 9 bases. This CDR3 comprises 11 residues.

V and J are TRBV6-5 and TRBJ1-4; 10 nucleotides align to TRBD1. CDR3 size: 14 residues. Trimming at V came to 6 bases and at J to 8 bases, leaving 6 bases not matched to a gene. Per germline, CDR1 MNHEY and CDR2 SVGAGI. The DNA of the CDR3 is TGTGCCAGCAGCCCTGACAGGGGGCGCGAAAAACTGTTTTTT. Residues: CASSPDRGREKLFF.

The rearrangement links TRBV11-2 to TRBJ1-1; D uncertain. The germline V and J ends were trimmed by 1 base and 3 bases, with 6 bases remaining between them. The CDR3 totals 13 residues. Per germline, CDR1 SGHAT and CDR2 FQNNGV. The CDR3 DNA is TGTGCCAGCAGCTTAGGCGTGGACACTGAAGCTTTCTTT. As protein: CASSLGVDTEAFF. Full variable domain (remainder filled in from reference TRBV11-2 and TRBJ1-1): EAGVAQSPRYKIIEKRQSVAFWCNPISGHATLYWYQQILGQGPKLLIQFQNNGVVDDSQLPKDRFSAERLKGVDSTLKIQPAKLEDSAVYLCASSLGVDTEAFFGQGTRLTVV.

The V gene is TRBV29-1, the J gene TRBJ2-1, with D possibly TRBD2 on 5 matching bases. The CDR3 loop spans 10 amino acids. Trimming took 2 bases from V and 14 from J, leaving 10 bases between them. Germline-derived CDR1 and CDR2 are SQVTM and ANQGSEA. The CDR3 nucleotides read TGCAGCGTTGAAACGGGAACGAAGTTCTTC. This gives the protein CSVETGTKFF.

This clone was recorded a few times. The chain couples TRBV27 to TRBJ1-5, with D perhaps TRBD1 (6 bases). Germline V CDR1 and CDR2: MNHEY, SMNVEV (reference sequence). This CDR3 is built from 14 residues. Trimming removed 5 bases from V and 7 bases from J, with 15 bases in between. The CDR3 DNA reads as TGTGCCAGCAGTACTGTCAGGGGCCGGCAGCCCCAGCATTTT. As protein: CASSTVRGRQPQHF.